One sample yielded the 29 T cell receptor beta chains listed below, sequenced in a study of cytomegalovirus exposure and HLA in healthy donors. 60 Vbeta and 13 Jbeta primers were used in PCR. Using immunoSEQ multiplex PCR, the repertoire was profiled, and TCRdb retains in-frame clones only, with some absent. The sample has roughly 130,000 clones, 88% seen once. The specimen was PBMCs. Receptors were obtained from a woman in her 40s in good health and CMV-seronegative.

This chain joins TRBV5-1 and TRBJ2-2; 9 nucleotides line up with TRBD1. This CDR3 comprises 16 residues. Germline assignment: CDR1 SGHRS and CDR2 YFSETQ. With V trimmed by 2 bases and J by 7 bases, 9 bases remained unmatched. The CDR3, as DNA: TGCGCCAGCAGCTTAGGGTCCGGGACAGGGAGCGGGGAGCTGTTTTTT. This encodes CASSLGSGTGSGELFF.

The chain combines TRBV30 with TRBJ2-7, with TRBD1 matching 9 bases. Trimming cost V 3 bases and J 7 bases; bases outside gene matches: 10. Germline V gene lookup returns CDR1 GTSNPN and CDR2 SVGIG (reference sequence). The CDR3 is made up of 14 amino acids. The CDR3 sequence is CAWSLRDRDNEQYF. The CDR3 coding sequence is TGTGCCTGGAGCTTGCGGGACAGGGATAATGAGCAGTACTTC.

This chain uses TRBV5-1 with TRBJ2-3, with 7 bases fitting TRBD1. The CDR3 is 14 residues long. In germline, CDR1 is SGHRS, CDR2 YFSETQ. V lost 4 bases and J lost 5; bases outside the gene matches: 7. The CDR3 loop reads CASSPGQELDTQYF. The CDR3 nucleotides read TGCGCCAGCAGCCCCGGACAGGAGTTAGATACGCAGTATTTT.

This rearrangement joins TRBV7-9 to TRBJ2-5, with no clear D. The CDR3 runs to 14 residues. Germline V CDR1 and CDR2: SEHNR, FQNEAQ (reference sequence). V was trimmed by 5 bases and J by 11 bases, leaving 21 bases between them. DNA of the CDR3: TGTGCCAGCAGCCCCCTTGATCAGGTTCTCTTGCAGTACTTC. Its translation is CASSPLDQVLLQYF.

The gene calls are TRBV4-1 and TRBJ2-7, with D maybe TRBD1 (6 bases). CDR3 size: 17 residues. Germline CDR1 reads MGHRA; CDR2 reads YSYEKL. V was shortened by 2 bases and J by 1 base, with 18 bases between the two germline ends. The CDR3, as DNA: TGCGCCAGCAGCCAACAGGGGATCCCCCTCAAATCCTACGAGCAGTACTTC. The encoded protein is CASSQQGIPLKSYEQYF.

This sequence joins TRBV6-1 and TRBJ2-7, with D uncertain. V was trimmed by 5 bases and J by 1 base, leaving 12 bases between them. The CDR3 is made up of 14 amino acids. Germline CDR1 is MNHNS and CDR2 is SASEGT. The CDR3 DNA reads TGTGCCAGCAGTTCCCGGGTAGTTTCCTACGAGCAGTACTTC. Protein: CASSSRVVSYEQYF.

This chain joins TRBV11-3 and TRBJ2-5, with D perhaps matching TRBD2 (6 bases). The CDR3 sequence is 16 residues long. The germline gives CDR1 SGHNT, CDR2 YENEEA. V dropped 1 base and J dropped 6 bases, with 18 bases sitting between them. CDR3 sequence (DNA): TGTGCCAGCAGCTTAGGCCAGCGGGCCGTTTGGAAGACCCAGTACTTC. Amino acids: CASSLGQRAVWKTQYF.

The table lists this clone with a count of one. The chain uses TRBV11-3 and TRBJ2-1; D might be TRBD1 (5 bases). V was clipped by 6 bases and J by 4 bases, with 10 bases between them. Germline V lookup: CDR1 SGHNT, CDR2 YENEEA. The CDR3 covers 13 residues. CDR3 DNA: TGTGCCAGCAGAGACAGTGCTTACAATGAGCAGTTCTTC. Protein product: CASRDSAYNEQFF.

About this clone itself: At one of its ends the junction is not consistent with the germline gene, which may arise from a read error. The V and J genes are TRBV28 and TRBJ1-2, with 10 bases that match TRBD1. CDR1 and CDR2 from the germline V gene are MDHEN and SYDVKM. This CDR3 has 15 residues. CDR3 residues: CANSSDRGRVGGYTF. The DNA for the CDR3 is TGTGCCAACAGTTCCGACAGGGGGCGCGTCGGTGGCTACACCTTC.

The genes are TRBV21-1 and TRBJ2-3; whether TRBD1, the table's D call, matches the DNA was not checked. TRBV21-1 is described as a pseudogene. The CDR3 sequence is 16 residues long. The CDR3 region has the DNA TGTGCCAGCAGCACCAACTCCCACCAGGTCACAGATACGCAGTATTTT. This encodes CASSTNSHQVTDTQYF.

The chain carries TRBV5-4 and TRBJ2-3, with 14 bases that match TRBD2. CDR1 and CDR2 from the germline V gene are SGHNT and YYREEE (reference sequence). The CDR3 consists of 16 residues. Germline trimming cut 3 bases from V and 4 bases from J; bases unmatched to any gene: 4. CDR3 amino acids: CASSSGLAGAADTQYF. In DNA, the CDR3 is TGTGCCAGCAGCTCGGGACTAGCGGGAGCGGCAGATACGCAGTATTTT.

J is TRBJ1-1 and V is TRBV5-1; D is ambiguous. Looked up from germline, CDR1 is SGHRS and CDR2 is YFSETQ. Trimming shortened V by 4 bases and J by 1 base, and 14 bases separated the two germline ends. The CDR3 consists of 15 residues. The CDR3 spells CASSKSRSTNTEAFF. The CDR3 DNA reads TGCGCCAGCAGCAAATCACGTTCTACGAACACTGAAGCTTTCTTT.

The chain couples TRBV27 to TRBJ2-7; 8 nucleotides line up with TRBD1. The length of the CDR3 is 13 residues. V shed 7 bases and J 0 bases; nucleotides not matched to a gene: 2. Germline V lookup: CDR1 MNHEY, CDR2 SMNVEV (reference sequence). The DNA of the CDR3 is TGTGCCAGCAAAGACAGGGGCTCCTACGAGCAGTACTTC. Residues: CASKDRGSYEQYF.

This CDR3 is CASTRRIGTSYEQYF. CDR3 in DNA: TGTGCCAGCACCCGGAGGATCGGCACTTCCTACGAGCAGTACTTC. The genes are TRBV7-9 and TRBJ2-7; weak D call: TRBD2 (5 bases). Germline CDR1 reads SEHNR; CDR2 reads FQNEAQ (reference sequence). The V end was cut by 7 bases, the J end by 1 base, with 17 bases between. The length of the CDR3 is 15 residues.

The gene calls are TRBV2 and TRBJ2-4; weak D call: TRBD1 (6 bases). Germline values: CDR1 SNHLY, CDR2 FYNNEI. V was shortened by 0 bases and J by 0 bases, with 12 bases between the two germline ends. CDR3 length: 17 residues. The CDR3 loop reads CASSEAWDILAKNIQYF. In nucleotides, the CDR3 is TGTGCCAGCAGTGAAGCCTGGGACATCCTAGCCAAAAACATTCAGTACTTC.

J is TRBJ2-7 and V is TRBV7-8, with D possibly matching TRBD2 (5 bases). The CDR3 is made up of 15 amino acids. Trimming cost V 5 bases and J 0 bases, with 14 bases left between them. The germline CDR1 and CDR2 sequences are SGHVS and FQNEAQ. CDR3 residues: CASSPRTFDSYEQYF. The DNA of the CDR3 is TGTGCCAGCAGCCCCAGGACTTTCGACTCCTACGAGCAGTACTTC.

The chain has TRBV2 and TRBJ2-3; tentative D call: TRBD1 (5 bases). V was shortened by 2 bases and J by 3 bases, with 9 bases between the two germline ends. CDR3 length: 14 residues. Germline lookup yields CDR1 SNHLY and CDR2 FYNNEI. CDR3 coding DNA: TGTGCCAGCAGTGAACAGGGTGGAACAGATACGCAGTATTTT. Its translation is CASSEQGGTDTQYF.

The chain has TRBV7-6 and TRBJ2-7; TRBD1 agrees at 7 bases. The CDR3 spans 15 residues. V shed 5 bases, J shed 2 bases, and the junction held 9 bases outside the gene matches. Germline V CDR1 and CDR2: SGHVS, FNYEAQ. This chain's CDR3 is CASSARRDSPYEQYF. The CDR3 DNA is TGTGCCAGCAGCGCGAGACGGGACAGCCCCTACGAGCAGTACTTC.

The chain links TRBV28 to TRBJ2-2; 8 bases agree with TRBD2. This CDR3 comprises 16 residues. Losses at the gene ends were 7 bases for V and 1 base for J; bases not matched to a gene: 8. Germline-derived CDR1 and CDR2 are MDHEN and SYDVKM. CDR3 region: CASTKAGGGNTGELFF. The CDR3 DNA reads TGTGCCAGCACCAAGGCGGGGGGAGGGAACACCGGGGAGCTGTTTTTT.

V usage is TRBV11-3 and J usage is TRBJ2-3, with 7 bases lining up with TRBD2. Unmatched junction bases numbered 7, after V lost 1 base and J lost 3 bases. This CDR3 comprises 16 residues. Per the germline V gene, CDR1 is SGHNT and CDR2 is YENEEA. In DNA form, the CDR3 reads TGTGCCAGCAGCTTAGGGGGCGGGAGTCGTACAGATACGCAGTATTTT. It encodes CASSLGGGSRTDTQYF.

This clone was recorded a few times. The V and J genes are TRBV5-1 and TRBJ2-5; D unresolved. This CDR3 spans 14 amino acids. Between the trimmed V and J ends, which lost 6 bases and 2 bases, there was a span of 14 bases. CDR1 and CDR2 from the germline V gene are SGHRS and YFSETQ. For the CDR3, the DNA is TGCGCCAGCACCCTTATGTCGGGTCAAGAGACCCAGTACTTC. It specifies CASTLMSGQETQYF.

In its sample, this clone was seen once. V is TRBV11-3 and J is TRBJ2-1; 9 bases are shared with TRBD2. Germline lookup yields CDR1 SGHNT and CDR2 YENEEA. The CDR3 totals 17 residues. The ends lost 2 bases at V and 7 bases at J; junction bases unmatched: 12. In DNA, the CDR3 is TGTGCCAGCAGCTTATTCGCGGGAGGGCCCCTTCGGAATGAGCAGTTCTTC. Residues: CASSLFAGGPLRNEQFF.

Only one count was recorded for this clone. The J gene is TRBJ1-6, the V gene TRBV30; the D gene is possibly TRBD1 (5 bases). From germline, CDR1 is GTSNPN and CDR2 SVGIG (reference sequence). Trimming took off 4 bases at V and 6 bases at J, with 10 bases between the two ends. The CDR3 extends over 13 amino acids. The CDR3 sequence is CAWTREANSPLHF. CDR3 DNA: TGTGCCTGGACCAGGGAGGCTAATTCACCCCTCCACTTT. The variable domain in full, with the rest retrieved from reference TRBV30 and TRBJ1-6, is SQTIHQWPATLVQPVGSPLSLECTVEGTSNPNLYWYRQAAGRGLQLLFYSVGIGQISSEVPQNLSASRPQDRQFILSSKKLLLSDSGFYLCAWTREANSPLHFGNGTRLTVT.

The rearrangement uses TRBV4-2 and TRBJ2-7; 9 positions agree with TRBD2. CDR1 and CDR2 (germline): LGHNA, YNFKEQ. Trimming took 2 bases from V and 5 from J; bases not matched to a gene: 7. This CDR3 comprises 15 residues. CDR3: CASSQNSGSINEQYF. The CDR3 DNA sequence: TGTGCCAGCAGCCAAAATAGCGGGAGTATAAACGAGCAGTACTTC.

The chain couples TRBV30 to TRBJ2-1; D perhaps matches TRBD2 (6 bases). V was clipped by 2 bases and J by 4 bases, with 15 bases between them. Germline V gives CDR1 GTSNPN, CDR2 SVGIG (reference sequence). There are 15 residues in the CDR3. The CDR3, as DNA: TGTGCCTGGAGTAGAGGCAGCGGGTCTTACAATGAGCAGTTCTTC. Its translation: CAWSRGSGSYNEQFF.

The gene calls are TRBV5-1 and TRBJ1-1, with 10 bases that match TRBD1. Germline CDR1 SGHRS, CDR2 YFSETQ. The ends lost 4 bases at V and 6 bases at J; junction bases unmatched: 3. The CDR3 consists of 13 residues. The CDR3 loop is CASSAGTGAEAFF. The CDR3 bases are TGCGCCAGCAGCGCGGGGACAGGGGCTGAAGCTTTCTTT.

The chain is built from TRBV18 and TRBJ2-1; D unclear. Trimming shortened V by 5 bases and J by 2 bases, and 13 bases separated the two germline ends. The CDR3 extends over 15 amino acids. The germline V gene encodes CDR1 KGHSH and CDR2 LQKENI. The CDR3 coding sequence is TGTGCCAGCTCAGATACTCGTAAACCCTACAATGAGCAGTTCTTC. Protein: CASSDTRKPYNEQFF.

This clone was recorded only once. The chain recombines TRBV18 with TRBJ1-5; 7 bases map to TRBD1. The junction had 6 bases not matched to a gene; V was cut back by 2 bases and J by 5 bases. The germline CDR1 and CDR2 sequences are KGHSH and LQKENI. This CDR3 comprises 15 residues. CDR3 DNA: TGTGCCAGCTCACCAAATCGCGACAGGGATCAGCCCCAGCATTTT. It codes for CASSPNRDRDQPQHF.

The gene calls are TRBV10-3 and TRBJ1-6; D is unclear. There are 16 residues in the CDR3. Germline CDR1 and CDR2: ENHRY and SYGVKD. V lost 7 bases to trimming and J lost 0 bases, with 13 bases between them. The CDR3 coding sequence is TGTGCCATCAACGACGTCTCTAGCTCCTATAATTCACCCCTCCACTTT. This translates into CAINDVSSSYNSPLHF.